This TCR beta chain came from a study of OX40 agonist ivuxolimab in advanced cancers. The CDR3 is made up of 14 amino acids. Germline assignment: CDR1 LGHNA and CDR2 YSLEER. Trimming shortened V by 1 base and J by 1 base, and 7 bases separated the two germline ends. General study points: Relative to CD4+ cells, CD8+ T cells on average had more expanded clones.

Using immunoSEQ multiplex PCR, the repertoire was profiled, and TCRdb retains in-frame clones only, with some absent. Of a few thousand clones in the sample, about 76% were seen once. In the case of this clone: Its cognate antigen is unknown.

The receptor comes from an adult with an advanced solid tumor such as melanoma, head and neck, liver or kidney cancer. The chain couples TRBV4-3 to TRBJ1-1, with D unclear. The sequenced sample was CD4+ or CD8+ T cells sorted from blood, obtained in a trial of the OX40 agonist ivuxolimab. CDR3 loop: CASSQARRNTEAFF. The CDR3 DNA sequence: TGCGCCAGCAGCCAAGCTAGGCGGAACACTGAAGCTTTCTTT.